These 14 T cell receptor beta chains came from one sample sequenced in a study of CD8+CD57+ T cells in acquired aplastic anemia. It was genomic DNA that served as the template for profiling TCR beta VDJ and CDR3. TCRdb re-analysed the reads in MiXCR, keeping a single row per CDR3 protein. The sample includes around 190,000 distinct CDR3 sequences, nearly 50% of them seen just once. Selection for sequencing was limited to patients who had shown CD8+CD57+ cell expansion by flow cytometry. The sequenced sample was sorted CD4+, CD8+, or CD8+CD57+ T cells (not recorded which) from PBMCs. The source is a human donor with aplastic anemia.

In this sample, this clonotype turned up many times. The chain employs TRBV9 and TRBJ2-2; tentatively, D is TRBD1 (5 bases). The CDR3 is 15 residues long. Deletions cut 4 bases from V and 5 bases from J, with 15 bases between. Germline V gene data show CDR1 as SGDLS and CDR2 as YYNGEE. The CDR3, as DNA: TGTGCCAGCAGCCCCGGACACACTGGGACCGGGGAGCTGTTTTTT. It codes for CASSPGHTGTGELFF.

The V gene is TRBV28, the J gene TRBJ2-4; D gene unclear. Germline V gene lookup returns CDR1 MDHEN and CDR2 SYDVKM. This CDR3 is built from 12 residues. V dropped 4 bases and J dropped 6 bases, with 7 bases sitting between them. The CDR3 region has the DNA TGTGCCAGCAGTTCACATACAAACATTCAGTACTTC. Translated: CASSSHTNIQYF.

Details on this clonotype: This sequence may be a read error, since a much larger clone differs from it by one base. The chain employs TRBV10-3 and TRBJ1-5; unclear D gene. Germline V gives CDR1 ENHRY, CDR2 SYGVKD. This CDR3 contains 15 residues. The chain's CDR3 is CAISVGVENNQPRHF. The CDR3 coding sequence is TGTGCCATCAGTGTTGGGGTAGAAAACAATCAGCCCCGGCATTTT.

This clonotype appeared a few times. This chain joins TRBV20-1 and TRBJ2-7, with 7 bases aligning to TRBD1. The CDR3 contains 14 residues. Per germline, CDR1 DFQATT and CDR2 SNEGSKA (reference sequence). With 7 bases clipped from V and 3 bases from J, the junction kept 12 bases outside the gene matches. DNA of the CDR3: TGCAGTGTTAATACAGGGGATCTAGGCTACGAGCAGTACTTC. This encodes CSVNTGDLGYEQYF.

This clonotype has only a few counts. V and J are TRBV2 and TRBJ2-7; no definite D call. Germline loops: CDR1 SNHLY, CDR2 FYNNEI. CDR3 length: 12 amino acids. V dropped 5 bases and J dropped 5 bases, with 10 bases sitting between them. The CDR3 nucleotides are TGTGCCAGCAGTTTAAGGGTCGACGAGCAGTACTTC. Translating it yields CASSLRVDEQYF.

The chain recombines TRBV30 with TRBJ1-2, with D unresolved. The CDR3 contains 12 residues. Trimming stripped 3 bases from V and 4 bases from J, with 9 bases between. Germline V gives CDR1 GTSNPN, CDR2 SVGIG (reference sequence). The CDR3: CAWRAQSYGYTF. CDR3 bases: TGTGCCTGGAGGGCTCAGTCCTATGGCTACACCTTC.

This clonotype was picked up one time. CDR3 DNA: TGTGCCAGCAGTGACGCCCTCCGGGGACAAGATAAAGAGACCCAGTACTTC. Encoded protein: CASSDALRGQDKETQYF. V is TRBV25-1 and J is TRBJ2-5; D perhaps matches TRBD1 (6 bases). Germline loops: CDR1 MGHDK, CDR2 SYGVNS. V lost 3 bases and J 3 bases, leaving 20 bases between the germline ends. The CDR3 is 17 residues long.

A remark on this clonotype: Here the CDR3 omits its conserved ending phenylalanine or tryptophan, so a read error is the likely source. The V and J genes are TRBV20-1 and TRBJ2-2; D possibly uses TRBD1 or TRBD2 (6 bases each). Germline CDR1 and CDR2: DFQATT and SNEGSKA (reference sequence). Trimming took off 6 bases at V and 8 bases at J, with 10 bases between the two ends. The CDR3 length is 11 residues. CDR3 sequence: CSARGVGELFL. In DNA, the CDR3 is TGCAGTGCAAGGGGGGTGGGGGAGCTGTTTCTT.

The genes are TRBV7-3 and TRBJ1-2; D is ambiguous. V was pared by 0 bases and J by 8 bases, with 10 bases between. The V gene's germline CDR1 is SGHTA and CDR2 FQGTGA. CDR3 length: 13 amino acids. The CDR3 spells CASSLTVGGGYTF. The CDR3 DNA follows: TGTGCCAGCAGCTTAACGGTGGGAGGGGGCTACACCTTC. Variable domain in full (rest from reference TRBV7-3 and TRBJ1-2): GAGVSQTPSNKVTEKGKYVELRCDPISGHTALYWYRQSLGQGPEFLIYFQGTGAADDSGLPNDRFFAVRPEGSVSTLKIQRTERGDSAVYLCASSLTVGGGYTFGSGTRLTVV.

The chain joins TRBV7-3 to TRBJ2-3; 9 bases map to TRBD1. The CDR3 is made up of 15 amino acids. The V gene's germline CDR1 is SGHTA and CDR2 FQGTGA. V lost 5 bases and J lost 7; bases outside the gene matches: 10. The CDR3 DNA follows: TGTGCCAGCAGCACAGCGGACAGGGGCACGAATACGCAGTATTTT. It translates to CASSTADRGTNTQYF. The whole variable domain, remainder taken from reference TRBV7-3 and TRBJ2-3, is GAGVSQTPSNKVTEKGKYVELRCDPISGHTALYWYRQSLGQGPEFLIYFQGTGAADDSGLPNDRFFAVRPEGSVSTLKIQRTERGDSAVYLCASSTADRGTNTQYFGPGTRLTVL.

This clonotype was picked up many times. The chain links TRBV10-2 to TRBJ2-3, with TRBD2 as a possible D gene (6 bases). Germline V gives CDR1 WSHSY, CDR2 SAAADI. This CDR3 region has 13 residues. V lost 6 bases and J lost 6, with 13 bases in between. The CDR3 DNA sequence: TGCGCCAGCAGCATGACTAGTTTGGATACGCAGTATTTT. It encodes CASSMTSLDTQYF.

Details on this clonotype: One junction end disagrees with the germline gene, perhaps due to a read error. The chain is built from TRBV7-2 and TRBJ2-7; 9 nucleotides align to TRBD1. There are 15 residues in the CDR3. CDR1 is SGHTA, CDR2 FQGNSA, per germline. CDR3 sequence (DNA): TGTGCCAGCAGCTTAGGCCGGGACAGGGTCTACGAGCAATACTTC. Residues: CASSLGRDRVYEQYF.

A note on this clonotype: An end of the junction does not agree with germline; a read error may underlie this. The rearrangement links TRBV6-5 to TRBJ1-2; a weak D match, TRBD1 (5 bases). Germline CDR1 and CDR2: MNHEY and SVGAGI. The CDR3 has 16 amino acids. The CDR3 sequence: CASSYSTLTENYGYTF. CDR3 DNA: TGTGCTAGCAGTTACTCCACTCTGACAGAGAACTATGGCTACACCTTC.

This clonotype appeared many times. The rearrangement uses TRBV3-1 and TRBJ1-4; D unresolved. Germline values: CDR1 LGHDT, CDR2 YNNKEL (reference sequence). This CDR3 is 13 amino acids long. V was pared by 4 bases and J by 8 bases, with 11 bases between. The DNA for the CDR3 is TGTGCCAGCAGCCCAGCACCGGGGGAAAAACTGTTTTTT. This gives the protein CASSPAPGEKLFF.